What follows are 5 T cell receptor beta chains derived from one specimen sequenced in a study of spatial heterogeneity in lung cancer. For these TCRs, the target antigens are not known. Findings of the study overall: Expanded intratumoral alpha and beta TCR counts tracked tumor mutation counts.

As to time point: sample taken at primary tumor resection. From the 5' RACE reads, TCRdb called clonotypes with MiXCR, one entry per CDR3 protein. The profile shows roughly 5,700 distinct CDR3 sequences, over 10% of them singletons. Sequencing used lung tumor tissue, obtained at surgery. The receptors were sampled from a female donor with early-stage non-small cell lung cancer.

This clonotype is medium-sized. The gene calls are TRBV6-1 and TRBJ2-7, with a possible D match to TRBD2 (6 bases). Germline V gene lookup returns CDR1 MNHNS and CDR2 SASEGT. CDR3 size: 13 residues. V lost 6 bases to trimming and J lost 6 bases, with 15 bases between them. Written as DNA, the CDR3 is TGTGCCAGCAGAAACCTACGGGAGACCGAGCAGTACGTC. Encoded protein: CASRNLRETEQYV.

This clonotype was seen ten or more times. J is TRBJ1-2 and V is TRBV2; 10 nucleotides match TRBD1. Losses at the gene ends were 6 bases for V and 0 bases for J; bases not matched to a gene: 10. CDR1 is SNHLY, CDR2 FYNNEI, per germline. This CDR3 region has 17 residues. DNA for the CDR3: TGTGCCAGCAGGCTAGACAGGGGGCTAACCGCTAACTATGGCTACACCTTC. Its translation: CASRLDRGLTANYGYTF.

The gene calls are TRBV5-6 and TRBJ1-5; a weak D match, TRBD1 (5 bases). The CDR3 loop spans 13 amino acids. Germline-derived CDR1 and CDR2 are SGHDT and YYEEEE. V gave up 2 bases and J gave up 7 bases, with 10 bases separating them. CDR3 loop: CASSFGTKQPQHF. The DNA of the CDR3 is TGTGCCAGCAGCTTCGGGACGAAACAGCCCCAGCATTTT.

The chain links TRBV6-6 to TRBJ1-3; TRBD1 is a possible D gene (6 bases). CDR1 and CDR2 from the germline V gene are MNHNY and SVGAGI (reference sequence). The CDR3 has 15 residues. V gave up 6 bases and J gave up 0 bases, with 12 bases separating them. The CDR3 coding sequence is TGTGCCAGCAGGGAAGGGGGGGCCTCTGGAAACACCATATATTTT. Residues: CASREGGASGNTIYF.

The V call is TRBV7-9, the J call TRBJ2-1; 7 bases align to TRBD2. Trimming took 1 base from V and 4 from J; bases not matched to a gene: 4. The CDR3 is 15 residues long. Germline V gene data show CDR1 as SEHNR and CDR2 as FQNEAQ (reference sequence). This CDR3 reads CASSLVTSRYNEQFF. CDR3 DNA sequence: TGTGCCAGCAGCTTAGTGACTAGCAGATACAATGAGCAGTTCTTC.